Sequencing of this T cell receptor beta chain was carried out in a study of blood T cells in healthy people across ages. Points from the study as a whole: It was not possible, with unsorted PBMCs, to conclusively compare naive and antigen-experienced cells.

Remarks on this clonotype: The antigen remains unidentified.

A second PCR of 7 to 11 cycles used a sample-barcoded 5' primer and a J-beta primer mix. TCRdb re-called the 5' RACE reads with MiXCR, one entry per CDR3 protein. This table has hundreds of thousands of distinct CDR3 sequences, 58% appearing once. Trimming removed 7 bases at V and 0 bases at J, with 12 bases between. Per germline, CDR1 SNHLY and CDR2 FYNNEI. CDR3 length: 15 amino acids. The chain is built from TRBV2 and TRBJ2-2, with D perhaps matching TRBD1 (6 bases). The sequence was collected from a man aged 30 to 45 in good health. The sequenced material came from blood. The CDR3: CASTGTLTNTGELFF. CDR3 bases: TGTGCCAGCACCGGGACATTGACGAACACCGGGGAGCTGTTTTTT.